Each of the 31 T cell receptor beta chains below was sequenced from the same sample in a study of OX40 agonist ivuxolimab in advanced cancers. Profiling relied on immunoSEQ multiplex PCR, and the TCRdb table lists in-frame clones only, not all of them. The sample includes 35,000 to 45,000 clones, around 84% of them seen just once. The sequencing used CD4+ or CD8+ T cells sorted from blood, collected in a trial of the OX40 agonist ivuxolimab. These receptors all stem from an adult with an advanced solid tumor such as melanoma, head and neck, liver or kidney cancer.

The chain recombines TRBV7-2 with TRBJ2-7; TRBD2 might be the D (6 bases). CDR1 and CDR2 (germline): SGHTA, FQGNSA. The CDR3 has 15 amino acids. Between the trimmed V and J ends, which lost 5 bases and 5 bases, there was a span of 19 bases. The CDR3 nucleotides read TGTGCCAGCAGCCCGGCCCGGGGGTTCGGTAACGAGCAGTACTTC. Translation: CASSPARGFGNEQYF.

The gene calls are TRBV29-1 and TRBJ2-7; D is possibly TRBD1 (6 bases). Germline values: CDR1 SQVTM, CDR2 ANQGSEA. Trimming took off 7 bases at V and 4 bases at J, with 14 bases between the two ends. The CDR3 is 12 residues long. The CDR3 loop is CSGSQGDYEQYF. The CDR3 bases are TGCAGCGGATCACAGGGCGATTACGAGCAGTACTTC.

The CDR3 region is CASSWTSGGALPYNEQFF. DNA of the CDR3: TGCGCCAGCAGCTGGACTAGCGGGGGGGCCCTCCCCTACAATGAGCAGTTCTTC. V and J are TRBV5-1 and TRBJ2-1; TRBD2 matches at 15 bases. Per germline, CDR1 SGHRS and CDR2 YFSETQ. V shed 3 bases and J 2 bases; nucleotides not matched to a gene: 6. CDR3 length: 18 residues.

V is TRBV28 and J is TRBJ1-6; no definite D call. Looked up from germline, CDR1 is MDHEN and CDR2 is SYDVKM. This CDR3 has 15 residues. V shed 6 bases and J shed 7 bases, with 16 bases lying between them. CDR3 sequence: CASSSFLSPNSPLHF. CDR3 nucleotides: TGTGCCAGCAGCTCCTTTCTTTCCCCAAATTCACCCCTCCACTTT.

This clone is judged large. The rearrangement links TRBV9 to TRBJ2-1, with a tentative D call TRBD2 (6 bases). The germline V and J ends were trimmed by 0 bases and 2 bases, with 9 bases remaining between them. The CDR3 runs 15 residues. Germline CDR1 and CDR2: SGDLS and YYNGEE. The CDR3, as DNA: TGTGCCAGCAGCGTAGAGGCGGGGACCTACAATGAGCAGTTCTTC. This codes for CASSVEAGTYNEQFF.

This chain connects TRBV10-3 to TRBJ2-2; 13 bases are shared with TRBD2. From germline, CDR1 is ENHRY and CDR2 SYGVKD. Unmatched junction bases numbered 11, after V lost 10 bases and J lost 0 bases. The CDR3 runs 18 residues. The CDR3 region is CASTEPGLAGPNTGELFF. CDR3 nucleotides: TGTGCCAGCACTGAGCCGGGACTAGCGGGGCCGAACACCGGGGAGCTGTTTTTT.

The V gene is TRBV4-3, the J gene TRBJ1-1; D perhaps matches TRBD1 (5 bases). Trimming removed 0 bases from V and 3 bases from J, with 20 bases in between. CDR3 size: 18 residues. Germline V gene data show CDR1 as LGHNA and CDR2 as YSLEER. CDR3 loop: CASSQEPAYSGGDTEAFF. The CDR3 coding sequence is TGCGCCAGCAGCCAAGAGCCTGCTTATAGCGGGGGAGACACTGAAGCTTTCTTT.

The rearrangement joins TRBV4-2 to TRBJ1-1, with unresolved D. V shed 4 bases and J shed 1 base, with 19 bases lying between them. The CDR3 has 17 amino acids. Germline CDR1 LGHNA, CDR2 YNFKEQ. This CDR3 reads CASSLQDWGGSNTEAFF. CDR3 DNA sequence: TGTGCCAGCAGCCTTCAAGACTGGGGAGGGTCGAACACTGAAGCTTTCTTT.

This clone was counted a single time. This chain connects TRBV6-6 to TRBJ2-1; D remains ambiguous. Per the germline V gene, CDR1 is MNHNY and CDR2 is SVGAGI (reference sequence). Trimming took 2 bases from V and 8 from J, leaving 7 bases between them. The CDR3 sequence is 12 residues long. CDR3 nucleotide sequence: TGTGCCAGCAGTTACAGGACGGATGAGCAGTTCTTC. Translated: CASSYRTDEQFF.

The J gene is TRBJ2-1, the V gene TRBV16; D is perhaps TRBD1 or TRBD2 (5 bases each). Trimming took off 3 bases at V and 5 bases at J, with 14 bases between the two ends. The CDR3 has 15 residues. Germline V gene sequence: CDR1 KGHSY, CDR2 FQNENV. CDR3 in amino acids: CASSHTGTDHNEQFF. The CDR3 DNA sequence: TGTGCCAGCAGCCATACCGGGACGGACCACAATGAGCAGTTCTTC. Full variable domain (rest looked up from reference TRBV16 and TRBJ2-1): GEEVAQTPKHLVRGEGQKAKLYCAPIKGHSYVFWYQQVLKNEFKFLISFQNENVFDETGMPKERFSAKCLPNSPCSLEIQATKLEDSAVYFCASSHTGTDHNEQFFGPGTRLTVL.

The chain uses TRBV11-2 and TRBJ2-7; D not resolved. CDR1 is SGHAT, CDR2 FQNNGV, per germline. Trimming cost V 2 bases and J 6 bases, with 8 bases left between them. CDR3 length equals 12 residues. The CDR3 protein is CASSLRISEQYF. For the CDR3, the DNA is TGTGCCAGCAGCTTAAGGATCAGCGAGCAGTACTTC.

The V and J genes are TRBV7-2 and TRBJ2-1, with 11 bases fitting TRBD2. The CDR3 runs 17 residues. In germline, CDR1 is SGHTA, CDR2 FQGNSA. V shed 3 bases and J 7 bases; nucleotides not matched to a gene: 11. CDR3 loop: CASSFTTQIAGGNEQFF. In DNA form, the CDR3 reads TGTGCCAGCAGCTTCACTACTCAGATAGCGGGGGGGAATGAGCAGTTCTTC.

This chain joins TRBV7-9 and TRBJ1-2; 10 bases map to TRBD1. The CDR3 contains 14 residues. Losses at the gene ends were 1 base for V and 8 bases for J; bases not matched to a gene: 4. Germline-derived CDR1 and CDR2 are SEHNR and FQNEAQ (reference sequence). The CDR3 sequence is CASSLGQGAQGYTF. CDR3 DNA: TGTGCCAGCAGCTTAGGACAGGGGGCCCAAGGCTACACCTTC.

The J gene is TRBJ2-2, the V gene TRBV12-5; TRBD1 is a possible D gene (6 bases). CDR3 length: 11 amino acids. Trimming cost V 8 bases and J 7 bases, with 8 bases left between them. The germline gives CDR1 LGHNT, CDR2 FRNRAP. The CDR3 DNA reads as TGTGCTAGTTCACAGGGCGGGGAGCTGTTTTTT. Protein sequence: CASSQGGELFF.

This clone showed up just once. This chain links TRBV6-6 with TRBJ1-4; D gene ambiguous. Germline V gene sequence: CDR1 MNHNY, CDR2 SVGAGI (reference sequence). Trimming pared 3 bases from V and 3 bases from J, leaving 11 bases between. The CDR3 is 15 residues long. CDR3 amino acids: CASSYATTANEKLFF. The CDR3 nucleotides are TGTGCCAGCAGTTATGCGACCACGGCTAATGAAAAACTGTTTTTT.

This sequence joins TRBV6-1 and TRBJ1-1, with D uncertain. Deletions cut 6 bases from V and 5 bases from J, with 13 bases between. Germline V gene lookup returns CDR1 MNHNS and CDR2 SASEGT. This CDR3 is 13 amino acids long. The CDR3 here is CASRKGGFTEAFF. Written as DNA, the CDR3 is TGTGCCAGCAGGAAGGGAGGATTTACTGAAGCTTTCTTT.

The rearrangement joins TRBV2 to TRBJ1-1; the D is unclear. This CDR3 spans 14 amino acids. Germline V gene lookup returns CDR1 SNHLY and CDR2 FYNNEI. The V and J ends lost 5 bases and 0 bases respectively, with 10 bases between them. This CDR3 reads CASSPPGLNTEAFF. The CDR3 DNA is TGTGCCAGCAGTCCCCCGGGTTTGAACACTGAAGCTTTCTTT.

V is TRBV2 and J is TRBJ2-2; maybe TRBD2 (6 bases). Between the trimmed V and J ends, which lost 8 bases and 7 bases, there was a span of 20 bases. This CDR3 has 15 amino acids. Per germline, CDR1 SNHLY and CDR2 FYNNEI. The CDR3 loop reads CASFDTGGKGGELFF. For the CDR3, the DNA is TGTGCCAGCTTTGACACCGGGGGAAAGGGCGGGGAGCTGTTTTTT.

V is TRBV23-1 and J is TRBJ2-7, with D perhaps TRBD1 or TRBD2 (5 bases each). TRBV23-1 is recorded as an ORF, its role being uncertain. This CDR3 contains 16 residues. With 6 bases removed from V and 5 bases from J, the gap between germline ends came to 23 bases. In DNA form, the CDR3 reads TGCGCCAGCAGCCATACGGGGTTTAGGGGATTCGACGAGCAGTACGTC. It codes for CASSHTGFRGFDEQYV.

The table lists this clone with a few counts. V usage is TRBV11-2 and J usage is TRBJ1-6; D might be TRBD1 (6 bases). This CDR3 has 16 residues. V was clipped by 1 base and J by 14 bases, with 21 bases between them. The germline CDR1 and CDR2 sequences are SGHAT and FQNNGV. CDR3 DNA sequence: TGTGCCAGCAGCTTAGTCTACGGGGCGACAGGTCAATCCCTCCACTTT. Translated: CASSLVYGATGQSLHF.

The rearrangement joins TRBV5-4 to TRBJ1-1; D call uncertain. The length of the CDR3 is 12 residues. Per the germline V gene, CDR1 is SGHNT and CDR2 is YYREEE (reference sequence). The V end lost 1 base, the J end lost 0 bases, and 1 base lay between the germline ends. The CDR3 here is CASSLLNTEAFF. The CDR3 region has the DNA TGTGCCAGCAGCTTGCTGAACACTGAAGCTTTCTTT. Full variable domain (rest looked up from reference TRBV5-4 and TRBJ1-1): ETGVTQSPTHLIKTRGQQVTLRCSSQSGHNTVSWYQQALGQGPQFIFQYYREEENGRGNFPPRFSGLQFPNYSSELNVNALELDDSALYLCASSLLNTEAFFGQGTRLTVV.

The chain recombines TRBV11-3 with TRBJ2-2, with D perhaps assigned TRBD1 or TRBD2 (7 bases each). The CDR3 length is 14 residues. CDR1 SGHNT and CDR2 YENEEA come from the germline V gene. The V end lost 5 bases, the J end lost 7 bases, and 14 bases lay between the germline ends. CDR3 in amino acids: CASSGEGANGELFF. In DNA, the CDR3 is TGTGCCAGCAGCGGGGAGGGGGCTAACGGGGAGCTGTTTTTT.

The chain links TRBV19 to TRBJ2-1, with 9 nucleotides matching TRBD1. The CDR3 sequence is 16 residues long. Germline CDR1 reads LNHDA; CDR2 reads SQIVND (reference sequence). V was pared by 7 bases and J by 3 bases, with 10 bases of the junction left unmatched. CDR3 protein: CASTPGQGFLYNEQFF. The CDR3, as DNA: TGTGCCAGTACCCCGGGACAGGGTTTCCTCTACAATGAGCAGTTCTTC.

This clone was counted only a few times. The chain has TRBV7-9 and TRBJ2-3; the D gene is possibly TRBD2 (6 bases). This CDR3 spans 13 amino acids. Germline CDR1 reads SEHNR; CDR2 reads FQNEAQ (reference sequence). Trimming pared 4 bases from V and 13 bases from J, leaving 18 bases between. As DNA, the CDR3 is TGTGCCAGCAGCTCGGGACTTAGTGATAAAGAGTATTTT. Translating gives CASSSGLSDKEYF.

This chain connects TRBV9 to TRBJ2-1; D uncertain. Germline CDR1 and CDR2: SGDLS and YYNGEE. The CDR3 is 11 amino acids. The germline V and J ends were trimmed by 0 bases and 8 bases, with 3 bases remaining between them. The CDR3 region is CASSVDYEQFF. The CDR3 DNA reads TGTGCCAGCAGCGTAGACTATGAGCAGTTCTTC.

The chain links TRBV13 to TRBJ1-4, with D unresolved. This CDR3 contains 15 residues. Germline assignment: CDR1 PRHDT and CDR2 FYEKMQ (reference sequence). V was clipped by 3 bases and J by 8 bases, with 16 bases between them. As DNA, the CDR3 is TGTGCCAGCAGCTTTAATGTTGGGTTGGGCGAAAAACTGTTTTTT. Its protein is CASSFNVGLGEKLFF.

The genes are TRBV18 and TRBJ2-1, with D maybe TRBD2 (6 bases). The V end was cut by 2 bases, the J end by 8 bases, with 13 bases between. Germline CDR1 KGHSH, CDR2 LQKENI. This CDR3 is built from 14 residues. The CDR3 DNA sequence: TGTGCCAGCTCACCAAAGGGTCCGGGGGATGAGCAGTTCTTC. Translated, it gives CASSPKGPGDEQFF.

Here the CDR3 DNA reads TGTGCCAGCAGCTCTCGGACTAGCGGGGGCACAGATACGCAGTATTTT. It specifies CASSSRTSGGTDTQYF. The chain combines TRBV7-2 with TRBJ2-3; 12 positions match TRBD2. The CDR3 length is 16 residues. V was clipped by 4 bases and J by 1 base; unmatched bases: 3. Germline V gives CDR1 SGHTA, CDR2 FQGNSA.

The table lists this clone with many counts. V gene TRBV2 combines with J gene TRBJ2-1, with TRBD1 as a possible D gene (5 bases). Germline CDR1 is SNHLY and CDR2 is FYNNEI. V was trimmed by 0 bases and J by 6 bases, leaving 6 bases between them. The CDR3 spans 13 residues. The CDR3 DNA reads TGTGCCAGCAGTGAAGCAAGGGGCAATGAGCAGTTCTTC. It translates to CASSEARGNEQFF.

The chain couples TRBV30 to TRBJ2-7, with 7 bases lining up with TRBD1. Germline CDR1 is GTSNPN and CDR2 is SVGIG (reference sequence). Trimming removed 3 bases from V and 7 bases from J; junction bases left unmatched: 21. The CDR3 sequence is 17 residues long. The CDR3 nucleotides are TGTGCCTGGAGCCTAGAGGGGGCACCCTCCCTCTACTGGGAGCAGTACTTC. It encodes CAWSLEGAPSLYWEQYF. Based on the CDR3 plus reference TRBV30 and TRBJ2-7, the full variable domain is SQTIHQWPATLVQPVGSPLSLECTVEGTSNPNLYWYRQAAGRGLQLLFYSVGIGQISSEVPQNLSASRPQDRQFILSSKKLLLSDSGFYLCAWSLEGAPSLYWEQYFGPGTRLTVT.

This chain's CDR3 is CASSVGGTGGTDTQYF. CDR3 DNA sequence: TGTGCCAGCAGCGTAGGGGGGACAGGGGGCACAGATACGCAGTATTTT. The V gene is TRBV9, the J gene TRBJ2-3; 10 positions agree with TRBD1. The CDR3 runs to 16 residues. From germline, CDR1 is SGDLS and CDR2 YYNGEE. With 0 bases clipped from V and 1 base from J, the junction kept 2 bases outside the gene matches. Together with reference TRBV9 and TRBJ2-3, the CDR3 gives the full variable domain: DSGVTQTPKHLITATGQRVTLRCSPRSGDLSVYWYQQSLDQGLQFLIQYYNGEERAKGNILERFSAQQFPDLHSELNLSSLELGDSALYFCASSVGGTGGTDTQYFGPGTRLTVL.